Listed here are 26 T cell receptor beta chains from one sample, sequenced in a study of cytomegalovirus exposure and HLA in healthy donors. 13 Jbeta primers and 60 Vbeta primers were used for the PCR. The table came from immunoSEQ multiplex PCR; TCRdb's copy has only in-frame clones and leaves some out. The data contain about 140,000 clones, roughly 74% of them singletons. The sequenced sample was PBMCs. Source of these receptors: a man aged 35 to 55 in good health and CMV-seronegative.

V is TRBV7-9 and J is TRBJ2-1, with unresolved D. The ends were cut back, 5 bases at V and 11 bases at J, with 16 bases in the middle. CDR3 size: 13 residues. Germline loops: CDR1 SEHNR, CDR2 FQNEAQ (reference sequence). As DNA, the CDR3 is TGTGCCAGCAGCCCTCGAGTTTGGGCAAAGCAGTTCTTC. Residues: CASSPRVWAKQFF.

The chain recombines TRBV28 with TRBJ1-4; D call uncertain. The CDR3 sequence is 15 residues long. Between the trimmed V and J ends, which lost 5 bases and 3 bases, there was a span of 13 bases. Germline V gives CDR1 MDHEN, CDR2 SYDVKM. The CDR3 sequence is CASSPSGGSNEKLFF. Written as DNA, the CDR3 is TGTGCCAGCAGTCCTAGTGGTGGATCTAATGAAAAACTGTTTTTT.

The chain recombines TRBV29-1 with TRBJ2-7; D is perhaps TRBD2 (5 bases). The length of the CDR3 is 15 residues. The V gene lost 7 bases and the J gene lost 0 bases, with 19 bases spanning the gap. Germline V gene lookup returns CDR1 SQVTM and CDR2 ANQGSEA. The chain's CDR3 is CSASKGLGDSYEQYF. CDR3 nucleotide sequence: TGCAGCGCCTCAAAAGGCCTCGGGGACTCCTACGAGCAGTACTTC.

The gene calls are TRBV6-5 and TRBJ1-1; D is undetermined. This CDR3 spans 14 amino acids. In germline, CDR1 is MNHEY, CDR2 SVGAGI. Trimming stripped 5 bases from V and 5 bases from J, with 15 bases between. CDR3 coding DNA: TGTGCCAGCAGTCAAATACGGGGAGCGACTGAAGCTTTCTTT. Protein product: CASSQIRGATEAFF.

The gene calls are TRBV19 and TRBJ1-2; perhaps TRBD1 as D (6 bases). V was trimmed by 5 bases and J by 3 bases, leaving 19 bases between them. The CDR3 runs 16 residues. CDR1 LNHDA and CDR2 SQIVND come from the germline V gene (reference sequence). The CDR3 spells CASSAQGPAIDYGYTF. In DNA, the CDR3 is TGTGCCAGTAGTGCCCAGGGGCCGGCTATCGACTATGGCTACACCTTC.

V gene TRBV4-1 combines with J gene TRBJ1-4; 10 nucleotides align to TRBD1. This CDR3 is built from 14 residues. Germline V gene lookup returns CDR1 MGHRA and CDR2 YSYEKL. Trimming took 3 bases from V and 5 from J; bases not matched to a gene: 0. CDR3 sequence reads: CASSQGQGNEKLFF. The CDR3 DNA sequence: TGCGCCAGCAGCCAGGGACAGGGGAATGAAAAACTGTTTTTT.

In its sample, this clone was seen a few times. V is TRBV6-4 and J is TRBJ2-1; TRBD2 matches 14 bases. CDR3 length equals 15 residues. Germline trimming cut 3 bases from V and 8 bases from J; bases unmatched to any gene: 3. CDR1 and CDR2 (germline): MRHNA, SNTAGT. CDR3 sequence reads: CASSETSGGAYEQFF. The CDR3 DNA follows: TGTGCCAGCAGTGAGACTAGCGGGGGGGCCTATGAGCAGTTCTTC.

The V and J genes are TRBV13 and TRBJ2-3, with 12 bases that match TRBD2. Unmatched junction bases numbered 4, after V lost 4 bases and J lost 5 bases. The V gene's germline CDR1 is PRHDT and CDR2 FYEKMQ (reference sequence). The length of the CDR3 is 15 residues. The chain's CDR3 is CASSSKTSGGDTQYF. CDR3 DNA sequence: TGTGCCAGCAGCTCCAAGACTAGCGGGGGAGATACGCAGTATTTT.

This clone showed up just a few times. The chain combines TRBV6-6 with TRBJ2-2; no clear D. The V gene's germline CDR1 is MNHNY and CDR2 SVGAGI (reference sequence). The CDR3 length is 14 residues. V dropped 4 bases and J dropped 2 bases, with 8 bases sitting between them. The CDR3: CASSLTPNTGELFF. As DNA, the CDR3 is TGTGCCAGCAGTTTAACTCCTAACACCGGGGAGCTGTTTTTT.

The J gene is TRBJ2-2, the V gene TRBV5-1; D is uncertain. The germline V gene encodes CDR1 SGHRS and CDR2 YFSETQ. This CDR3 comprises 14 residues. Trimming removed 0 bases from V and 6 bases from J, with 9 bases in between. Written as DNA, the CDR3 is TGCGCCAGCAGCTTGGATGCAGGCTCCGGGGAGCTGTTTTTT. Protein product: CASSLDAGSGELFF.

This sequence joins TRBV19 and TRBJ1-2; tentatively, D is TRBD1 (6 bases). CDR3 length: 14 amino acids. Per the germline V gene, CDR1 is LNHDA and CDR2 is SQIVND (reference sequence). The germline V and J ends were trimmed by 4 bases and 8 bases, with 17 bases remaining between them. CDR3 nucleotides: TGTGCCAGTAGTAGAGCCAGGGGCTTGTTGGGCTACACCTTC. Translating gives CASSRARGLLGYTF.

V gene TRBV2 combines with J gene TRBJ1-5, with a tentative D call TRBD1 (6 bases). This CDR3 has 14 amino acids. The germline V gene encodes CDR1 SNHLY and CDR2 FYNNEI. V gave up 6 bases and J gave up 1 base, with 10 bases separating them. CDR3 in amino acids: CASSGTTSNQPQHF. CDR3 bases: TGTGCCAGCAGCGGGACAACAAGCAATCAGCCCCAGCATTTT.

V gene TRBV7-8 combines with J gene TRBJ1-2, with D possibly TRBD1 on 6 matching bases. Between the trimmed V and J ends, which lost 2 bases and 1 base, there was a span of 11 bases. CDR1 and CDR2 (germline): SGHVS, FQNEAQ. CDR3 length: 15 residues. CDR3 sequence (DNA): TGTGCCAGCAGCTTACGCCGGACAGATAACTATGGCTACACCTTC. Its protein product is CASSLRRTDNYGYTF.

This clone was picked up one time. The CDR3 protein is CASSLGDRGRRETQYF. The CDR3 DNA sequence: TGTGCCAGCAGCTTAGGCGACCGAGGGAGGCGAGAGACCCAGTACTTC. The chain employs TRBV7-2 and TRBJ2-5, with D possibly being TRBD2 (6 bases). The CDR3 covers 16 residues. V lost 1 base, J lost 4 bases, and 16 bases lay in between. CDR1 is SGHTA and CDR2 is FQGNSA in the germline V gene.

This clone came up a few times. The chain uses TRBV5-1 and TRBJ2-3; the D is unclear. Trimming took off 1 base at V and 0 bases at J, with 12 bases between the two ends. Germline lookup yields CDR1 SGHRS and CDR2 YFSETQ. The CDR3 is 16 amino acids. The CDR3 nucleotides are TGCGCCAGCAGCTTGTATGGCAGATCTAGCACAGATACGCAGTATTTT. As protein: CASSLYGRSSTDTQYF.

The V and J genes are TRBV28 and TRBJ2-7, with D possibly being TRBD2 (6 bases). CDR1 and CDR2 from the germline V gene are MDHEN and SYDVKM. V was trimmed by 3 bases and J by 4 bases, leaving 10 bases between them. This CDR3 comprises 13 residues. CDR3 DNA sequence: TGTGCCAGCAGTTTCGGTGGGGGGTACGAGCAGTACTTC. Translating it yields CASSFGGGYEQYF.

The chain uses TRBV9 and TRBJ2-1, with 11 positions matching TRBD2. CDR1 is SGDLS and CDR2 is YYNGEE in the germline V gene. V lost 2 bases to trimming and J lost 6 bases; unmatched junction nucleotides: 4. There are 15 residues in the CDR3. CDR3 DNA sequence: TGTGCCAGCAGCGTTAGCGGGGGGGTTGGCAATGAGCAGTTCTTC. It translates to CASSVSGGVGNEQFF.

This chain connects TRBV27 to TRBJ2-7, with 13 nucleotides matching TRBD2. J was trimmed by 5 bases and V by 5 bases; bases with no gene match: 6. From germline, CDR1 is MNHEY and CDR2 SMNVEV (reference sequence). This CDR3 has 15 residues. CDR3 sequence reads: CASSITSGGAHEQYF. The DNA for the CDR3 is TGTGCCAGCAGTATTACTAGCGGGGGGGCCCACGAGCAGTACTTC.

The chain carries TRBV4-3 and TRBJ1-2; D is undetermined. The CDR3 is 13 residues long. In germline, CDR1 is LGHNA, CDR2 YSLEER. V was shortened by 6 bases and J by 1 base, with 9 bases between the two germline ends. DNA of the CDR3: TGCGCCAGCAGTACGGGGATTAACTATGGCTACACCTTC. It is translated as CASSTGINYGYTF.

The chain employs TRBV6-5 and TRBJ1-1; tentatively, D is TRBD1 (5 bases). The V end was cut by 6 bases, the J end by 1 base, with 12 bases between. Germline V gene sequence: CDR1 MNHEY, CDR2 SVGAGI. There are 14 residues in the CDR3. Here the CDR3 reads CASRPGNSNTEAFF. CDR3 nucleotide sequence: TGTGCCAGCAGGCCAGGGAACTCGAACACTGAAGCTTTCTTT.

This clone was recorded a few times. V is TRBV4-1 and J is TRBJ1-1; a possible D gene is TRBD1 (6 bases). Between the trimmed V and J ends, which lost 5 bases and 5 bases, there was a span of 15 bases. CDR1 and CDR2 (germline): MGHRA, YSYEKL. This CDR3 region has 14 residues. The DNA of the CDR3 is TGCGCCAGCAGCTCGGGGGGGGCCGGGACTGAAGCTTTCTTT. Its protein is CASSSGGAGTEAFF.

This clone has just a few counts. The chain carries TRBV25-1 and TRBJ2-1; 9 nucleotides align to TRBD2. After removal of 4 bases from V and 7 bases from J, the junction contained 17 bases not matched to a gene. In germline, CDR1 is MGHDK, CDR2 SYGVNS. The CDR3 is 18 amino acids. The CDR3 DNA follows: TGTGCCAGCAGTGCCTTGGGGGCTAGCGGGGTTCTGGGGAATGAGCAGTTCTTC. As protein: CASSALGASGVLGNEQFF.

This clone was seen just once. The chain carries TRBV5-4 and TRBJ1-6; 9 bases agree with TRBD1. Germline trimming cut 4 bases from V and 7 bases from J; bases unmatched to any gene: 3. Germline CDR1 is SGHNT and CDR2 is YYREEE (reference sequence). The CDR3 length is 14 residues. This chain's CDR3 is CASSRQGDNSPLHF. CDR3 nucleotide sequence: TGTGCCAGCAGCCGACAGGGGGACAATTCACCCCTCCACTTT.

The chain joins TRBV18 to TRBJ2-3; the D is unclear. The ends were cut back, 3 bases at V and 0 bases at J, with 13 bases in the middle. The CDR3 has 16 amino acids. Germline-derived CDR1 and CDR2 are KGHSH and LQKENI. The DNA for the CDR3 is TGTGCCAGCTCACCGAATACACATTCTAGCACAGATACGCAGTATTTT. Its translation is CASSPNTHSSTDTQYF.

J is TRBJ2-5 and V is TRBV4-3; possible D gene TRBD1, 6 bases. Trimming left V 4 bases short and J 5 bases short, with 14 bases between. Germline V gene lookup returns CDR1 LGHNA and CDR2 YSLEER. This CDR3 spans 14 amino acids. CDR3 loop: CASSPDRSAETQYF. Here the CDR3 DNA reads TGCGCCAGCAGCCCAGACAGGTCCGCCGAGACCCAGTACTTC.

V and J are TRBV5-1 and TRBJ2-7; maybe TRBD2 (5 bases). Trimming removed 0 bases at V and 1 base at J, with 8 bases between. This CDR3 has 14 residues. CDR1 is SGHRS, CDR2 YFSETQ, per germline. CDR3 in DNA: TGCGCCAGCAGCTTGGACGGGATTTCCTACGAGCAGTACTTC. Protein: CASSLDGISYEQYF. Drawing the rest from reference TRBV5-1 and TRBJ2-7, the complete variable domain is KAGVTQTPRYLIKTRGQQVTLSCSPISGHRSVSWYQQTPGQGLQFLFEYFSETQRNKGNFPGRFSGRQFSNSRSEMNVSTLELGDSALYLCASSLDGISYEQYFGPGTRLTVT.